These 10 T cell receptor beta chains originate from one sample sequenced in a study of cytomegalovirus exposure and HLA in healthy donors. PCR primers comprised 60 Vbeta and 13 Jbeta primers. Clones were sequenced by immunoSEQ multiplex PCR, and TCRdb holds only the in-frame ones, with some missing. The profile shows 200,000 or so clones, around four fifths of them singletons. Sequences were obtained from PBMCs. Source of these receptors: a woman in her forties or fifties in good health and CMV-seropositive.

The V call is TRBV6-1, the J call TRBJ1-1; 8 bases match TRBD1. The V gene end was trimmed by 5 bases and the J gene end by 4 bases; junction bases not matched to a gene: 3. There are 13 residues in the CDR3. CDR1 and CDR2 (germline): MNHNS, SASEGT. This chain's CDR3 is CASSQGAGTEAFF. The CDR3 DNA reads as TGTGCCAGCAGTCAGGGGGCGGGCACTGAAGCTTTCTTT.

The V gene is TRBV2, the J gene TRBJ1-6, with TRBD1 matching over 11 bases. Germline-derived CDR1 and CDR2 are SNHLY and FYNNEI. The CDR3 runs to 17 residues. With 6 bases clipped from V and 1 base from J, the junction kept 5 bases outside the gene matches. Written as DNA, the CDR3 is TGTGCCAGCAGCGGACAGGGGGCACGGTCCTATAATTCACCCCTCCACTTT. This codes for CASSGQGARSYNSPLHF.

This clone came up once. CDR3 region: CASSSDRAAGQPQHF. CDR3 DNA: TGTGCCAGCAGTTCGGACAGGGCGGCGGGTCAGCCCCAGCATTTT. The chain combines TRBV27 with TRBJ1-5; 8 bases agree with TRBD1. From germline, CDR1 is MNHEY and CDR2 SMNVEV (reference sequence). The V segment lost 4 bases and the J segment 6 bases; nucleotides outside the gene matches: 8. The CDR3 is 15 residues long.

This rearrangement joins TRBV30 to TRBJ2-7, with D perhaps TRBD1 (6 bases). V gave up 0 bases and J gave up 5 bases, with 14 bases separating them. The CDR3 has 14 amino acids. Per germline, CDR1 GTSNPN and CDR2 SVGIG (reference sequence). CDR3 sequence: CAWSVVRGVDEQYF. For the CDR3, the DNA is TGTGCCTGGAGTGTAGTCAGGGGAGTTGACGAGCAGTACTTC.

The chain couples TRBV6-5 to TRBJ1-1; 7 nucleotides agree with TRBD1. The germline V gene has CDR1 MNHEY and CDR2 SVGAGI. The ends lost 5 bases at V and 4 bases at J; junction bases unmatched: 4. The CDR3 has 13 amino acids. The CDR3: CASSNRGGTEAFF. CDR3 DNA sequence: TGTGCCAGCAGTAACAGGGGTGGCACTGAAGCTTTCTTT.

In its sample, this clone was seen a few times. The chain is built from TRBV9 and TRBJ2-1; D is perhaps TRBD2 (6 bases). Looked up from germline, CDR1 is SGDLS and CDR2 is YYNGEE. Trimming cost V 2 bases and J 10 bases, with 13 bases left between them. The CDR3 length is 13 residues. The CDR3 region is CASSVTQSGEQFF. The DNA of the CDR3 is TGTGCCAGCAGCGTCACCCAGAGCGGGGAGCAGTTCTTC.

V and J are TRBV7-9 and TRBJ2-5, with a possible D match to TRBD2 (6 bases). The length of the CDR3 is 17 residues. V gave up 6 bases and J gave up 2 bases, with 22 bases separating them. Germline values: CDR1 SEHNR, CDR2 FQNEAQ (reference sequence). In nucleotides, the CDR3 is TGTGCCAGCAGTCTTGCCGGGAGCCAATTTCTACAAGAGACCCAGTACTTC. Translating it yields CASSLAGSQFLQETQYF.

This sequence joins TRBV18 and TRBJ1-2; D is uncertain. V lost 0 bases and J lost 5, with 10 bases in between. The CDR3 loop spans 14 amino acids. Germline V lookup: CDR1 KGHSH, CDR2 LQKENI. The CDR3 loop reads CASSPPTDPYGYTF. Here the CDR3 DNA reads TGTGCCAGCTCACCACCCACAGACCCGTATGGCTACACCTTC.

V usage is TRBV29-1 and J usage is TRBJ1-2, with TRBD1 matching over 8 bases. CDR3 size: 12 residues. V trimming: 6 bases; J trimming: 8 bases; junction bases outside the gene matches: 8. The V gene's germline CDR1 is SQVTM and CDR2 ANQGSEA. CDR3 region: CSVFQGAWGYTF. CDR3 DNA: TGCAGCGTCTTTCAGGGGGCTTGGGGCTACACCTTC.

This rearrangement joins TRBV4-3 to TRBJ2-7; 11 bases agree with TRBD2. This CDR3 spans 17 amino acids. Looked up from germline, CDR1 is LGHNA and CDR2 is YSLEER. The trim removed 0 bases at V and 2 bases at J, leaving 6 bases unmatched. The CDR3: CASSQDSSGGMPYEQYF. The CDR3 coding sequence is TGCGCCAGCAGCCAAGATTCTAGCGGGGGGATGCCCTACGAGCAGTACTTC.